This is a list of T cell receptor beta chains from one sample in a study of T-cell memory formation after mild COVID-19. TCRdb independently ran MiXCR on the 5' RACE reads; one entry per CDR3 protein. Of around 220,000 distinct CDR3 sequences in the sample, roughly 15% are singletons; the top ten hold approximately 3.6%. The material sequenced was PBMCs or a T cell subset sorted from them (not recorded which). Source of these receptors: a man aged 18 to 35 who had mild COVID-19 (a few samples of this study predate the infection). Cell type and time point are not known. CDR3s include the opening cysteine and the closing phenylalanine or tryptophan. D genes are given only for firm matches. Expanded clones get a size class; other rows say once, few or many, or leave the size out.

>TRBV9|TRBD1|NA|TRBJ1-1
CASSVGPGTGGTEAFF
TGTGCCAGCAGCGTAGGCCCCGGGACAGGGGGGACTGAAGCTTTCTTT
>TRBV12-3/TRBV12-4|NA|few|TRBJ1-4
CASSPPSGFPGEKLFF
TGTGCCAGCAGTCCCCCCTCAGGCTTTCCAGGTGAAAAACTGTTTTTT
>TRBV5-1|NA|few|TRBJ1-1
CASSREGEAFF
TGCGCCAGCAGCCGGGAGGGGGAAGCTTTCTTT
>TRBV6-4|TRBD1|NA|TRBJ1-1
CASRGQLEAFF
TGTGCCAGCAGGGGACAGCTTGAAGCTTTCTTT
>TRBV2|NA|few|TRBJ1-2
CASRRVPVSGGYTF
TGTGCCAGCAGGCGAGTGCCCGTTTCGGGTGGCTACACCTTC
>TRBV4-2|NA|NA|TRBJ1-6
CASSTQNSPLHF
TGTGCCAGCAGCACTCAGAATTCACCCCTCCACTTT
>TRBV5-1|NA|medium-sized|TRBJ2-5
CASSLGDTSQETQYF
TGCGCCAGCAGCTTGGGAGACACGAGCCAAGAGACCCAGTACTTC
>TRBV28|TRBD2|few|TRBJ2-5
CASSPGLMGGGPETQYF
TGTGCCAGCAGTCCCGGGTTGATGGGCGGGGGGCCAGAGACCCAGTACTTC
>TRBV20-1|NA|few|TRBJ2-5
CSASNPTSGQETQYF
TGCAGTGCTAGTAATCCCACCTCAGGCCAAGAGACCCAGTACTTC
>TRBV7-2|TRBD2|many|TRBJ2-3
CASSAGTSRTDTQYF
TGTGCCAGCAGCGCCGGGACTAGTCGCACAGATACGCAGTATTTT
>TRBV7-2|NA|few|TRBJ1-1
CASSDRDQNTEAFF
TGTGCCAGCAGCGACCGGGACCAGAACACTGAAGCTTTCTTT
>TRBV5-1|TRBD1|few|TRBJ1-4
CASAGQGVSNEKLFF
TGCGCCAGCGCCGGACAGGGGGTCTCTAATGAAAAACTGTTTTTT
>TRBV7-2|NA|NA|TRBJ2-1
CASSFHSTTLYNEQFF
TGTGCCAGCAGCTTTCACAGCACGACCCTCTACAATGAGCAGTTCTTC
>TRBV4-3|NA|many|TRBJ1-1
CASSQVYSQDHQAFF
TGCGCCAGCAGCCAAGTATATTCCCAGGATCACCAAGCTTTCTTT
>TRBV5-1|NA|NA|TRBJ2-6
CASRTATSSGANVLTF
TGCGCCAGCCGGACGGCTACGAGCTCTGGGGCCAACGTCCTGACTTTC
>TRBV11-2|TRBD1|NA|TRBJ1-5
CASSLDAGGQPQHF
TGTGCCAGCAGCTTAGATGCAGGGGGTCAGCCCCAGCATTTT
>TRBV6-2/TRBV6-3|TRBD2|few|TRBJ2-4
CASSPRGSGDIQYF
TGTGCCAGCAGTCCTCGGGGGAGCGGGGACATTCAGTACTTC
>TRBV7-9|NA|few|TRBJ2-2
CASKGNSGDTGELFF
TGTGCCAGCAAGGGCAATAGCGGTGACACCGGGGAGCTGTTTTTT
>TRBV12-3/TRBV12-4|NA|few|TRBJ2-2
CASSTRGVLFF
TGTGCCAGCAGTACCAGGGGGGTGCTGTTTTTT
>TRBV4-3|TRBD1|few|TRBJ2-3
CASSQGGQAWGTDTQYF
TGCGCCAGCAGCCAGGGGGGACAGGCATGGGGCACAGATACGCAGTATTTT
>TRBV7-2|TRBD1|NA|TRBJ1-1
CASSLSYRGDTEAFF
TGTGCCAGCAGCTTAAGTTACAGGGGAGACACTGAAGCTTTCTTT
>TRBV11-2|NA|few|TRBJ2-3
CASSFQGPPTDTQYF
TGTGCCAGCAGCTTTCAGGGGCCCCCTACAGATACGCAGTATTTT
>TRBV20-1|NA|NA|TRBJ2-4
CSAPMGGAENIQYF
TGCAGTGCTCCTATGGGGGGCGCAGAGAACATTCAGTACTTC
>TRBV27|NA|NA|TRBJ1-2
CASSLSTPNYGYTF
TGTGCCAGCAGTTTATCCACACCCAACTATGGCTACACCTTC
>TRBV27|NA|NA|TRBJ1-2
CASSPTRTGYGYTF
TGTGCCAGCAGTCCCACCAGGACTGGTTATGGCTACACCTTC
>TRBV12-3/TRBV12-4|NA|few|TRBJ2-6
CATRGGAGANVLTF
TGTGCCACCAGGGGCGGGGCTGGGGCCAACGTCCTGACTTTC
>TRBV7-2|TRBD1|many|TRBJ1-6
CASSWGQADNSPLHF
TGTGCCAGCAGCTGGGGACAGGCCGATAATTCACCCCTCCACTTT
>TRBV5-1|NA|few|TRBJ1-2
CASSSRPGGTGGYTF
TGCGCCAGCAGCTCCCGCCCGGGGGGGACTGGGGGCTACACCTTC
>TRBV5-5|NA|NA|TRBJ2-1
CASSFRVDEQFF
TGTGCCAGCAGCTTTAGAGTAGATGAGCAGTTCTTC